This passage covers 9 T cell receptor beta chains from one sample sequenced in a study of blood T cell repertoires in COVID-19. Method: immunoSEQ multiplex PCR; TCRdb's copy keeps in-frame clones and lacks some. The sample yields about 120,000 clones, roughly four fifths seen once. Sequencing input: peripheral blood. Source of these receptors: a woman aged 50 to 65 with acute or convalescent COVID-19.

CDR3 loop: CASSVTGGRNTEAFF. In DNA, the CDR3 is TGTGCCAGTAGTGTGACAGGGGGCCGGAACACTGAAGCTTTCTTT. V gene TRBV19 combines with J gene TRBJ1-1, with 10 bases matching TRBD1. CDR3 length equals 15 residues. V was pared by 5 bases and J by 1 base, with 4 bases of the junction left unmatched. Germline CDR1 and CDR2: LNHDA and SQIVND (reference sequence).

The CDR3 DNA sequence: TGTGCCAGCAGCCATACGACAGGGGACGAGCAGTACTTC. This translates into CASSHTTGDEQYF. This sequence joins TRBV3-1 (or the pseudogene TRBV3-2) and TRBJ2-7; TRBD1 matches at 8 bases. The CDR3 totals 13 residues. Germline loops: CDR1 LGHDT, CDR2 YNNKEL (reference sequence). V shed 3 bases and J 5 bases; nucleotides not matched to a gene: 3.

The chain joins TRBV27 to TRBJ1-2; no clear D. Germline CDR1 is MNHEY and CDR2 is SMNVEV (reference sequence). Trimming pared 3 bases from V and 8 bases from J, leaving 19 bases between. The CDR3 is 15 amino acids. CDR3 coding DNA: TGTGCCAGCAGTTTCAAGGGAGAGGGTCGTGGGGGCTACACCTTC. Translated, it gives CASSFKGEGRGGYTF.

The chain combines TRBV12-5 with TRBJ1-2, with D unresolved. Germline values: CDR1 LGHNT, CDR2 FRNRAP. CDR3 length: 12 amino acids. V gave up 6 bases and J gave up 4 bases, with 9 bases separating them. The CDR3 bases are TGTGCTAGTGGCTCCCTCGGCTATGGCTACACCTTC. It translates to CASGSLGYGYTF. Looking up the rest from reference TRBV12-5 and TRBJ1-2 gives the full variable domain: DARVTQTPRHKVTEMGQEVTMRCQPILGHNTVFWYRQTMMQGLELLAYFRNRAPLDDSGMPKDRFSAEMPDATLATLKIQPSEPRDSAVYFCASGSLGYGYTFGSGTRLTVV.

Only one count was recorded for this clone. This sequence joins TRBV5-1 and TRBJ1-2; TRBD1 matches at 9 bases. The CDR3 length is 12 residues. V was clipped by 5 bases and J by 7 bases; unmatched bases: 3. The germline CDR1 and CDR2 sequences are SGHRS and YFSETQ. The CDR3 DNA reads as TGCGCCAGCAGAGGACAGGGGTCTGGCTACACCTTC. Encoded protein: CASRGQGSGYTF. Based on the CDR3 plus reference TRBV5-1 and TRBJ1-2, the full variable domain is KAGVTQTPRYLIKTRGQQVTLSCSPISGHRSVSWYQQTPGQGLQFLFEYFSETQRNKGNFPGRFSGRQFSNSRSEMNVSTLELGDSALYLCASRGQGSGYTFGSGTRLTVV.

The genes are TRBV3-1 (or the pseudogene TRBV3-2) and TRBJ1-1; 10 bases line up with TRBD1. The junction had 3 bases not matched to a gene; V was cut back by 2 bases and J by 6 bases. CDR3 length: 14 amino acids. CDR1 is LGHDT, CDR2 YNNKEL, per germline (reference sequence). The CDR3 nucleotides read TGTGCCAGCAGCCAAACCGGGACAGGGGCTGAAGCTTTCTTT. The encoded protein is CASSQTGTGAEAFF.

The rearrangement links TRBV9 to TRBJ1-3, with D possibly TRBD1 on 6 matching bases. Germline CDR1 SGDLS, CDR2 YYNGEE. The V gene lost 1 base and the J gene lost 0 bases, with 11 bases spanning the gap. The length of the CDR3 is 16 residues. In DNA form, the CDR3 reads TGTGCCAGCAGCGTATTGGGGGCCAGCTCTGGAAACACCATATATTTT. It yields the protein CASSVLGASSGNTIYF.

This chain uses TRBV5-1 with TRBJ1-6; 8 bases are shared with TRBD1. The J segment lost 9 bases and the V segment lost 0 bases, leaving 5 bases of the junction unmatched. The V gene's germline CDR1 is SGHRS and CDR2 YFSETQ. The CDR3 contains 15 residues. In nucleotides, the CDR3 is TGCGCCAGCAGCTTGGGCCAGGGGGCGGCTTCACCCCTCCACTTT. It codes for CASSLGQGAASPLHF.

This clone was observed a handful of times. V and J are TRBV5-1 and TRBJ1-4; 10 bases fit TRBD1. The V gene's germline CDR1 is SGHRS and CDR2 YFSETQ. V shed 3 bases and J 17 bases; nucleotides not matched to a gene: 7. This CDR3 is built from 12 residues. CDR3 residues: CASSWGTGDLFF. As DNA, the CDR3 is TGCGCCAGCAGCTGGGGGACAGGGGATTTATTTTTT.